The source of this T cell receptor beta chain is a study of blood T cell repertoires in COVID-19. Study overall: The cDNA or gDNA used as material had been derived from T cells, B-cell-depleted T cells, or PBMCs.

This CDR3 spans 15 amino acids. From germline, CDR1 is KGHDR and CDR2 SFDVKD. V was cut by 4 bases and J by 11 bases, with 20 bases left in between. Only in-frame clones appear in the TCRdb table, and some are missing; sequencing was by immunoSEQ multiplex PCR. The sample comprises 200,000 or so clones, roughly 88% of which are singletons, and less than 15% rests with the top ten. The sequenced sample consisted of peripheral blood. This rearrangement joins TRBV24-1 to TRBJ2-1; a possible D gene is TRBD1 (6 bases). This sequence originates from a human donor in a cohort sampled during active COVID-19. The CDR3 DNA reads as TGTGCCACCAGTGAGTTGGGACATGCTACAATGAAGCAGTTCTTC. This codes for CATSELGHATMKQFF.